This is a list of T cell receptor beta chains from one sample in a study of blood T cell repertoires in COVID-19. The table came from immunoSEQ multiplex PCR; TCRdb's copy has only in-frame clones and leaves some out. The sample yields 120,000 or so clones, around 83% seen once. The specimen was peripheral blood. All receptors derive from an older man with active or convalescent COVID-19. Both conserved end residues are part of each CDR3. A D gene is named only where the DNA matches it firmly. Size is omitted from some rows. Given values are once, few, many or a class for expanded clones.

V	D	J	size	DNA	CDR3
TRBV19	TRBD1	TRBJ1-5	-	TGTGCCAGTAGTATCGTACAGGGGAGGCAGCCCCAGCATTTT	CASSIVQGRQPQHF
TRBV6-5	-	TRBJ2-1	once	TGTGCCAGCACCCGACTTAGCGGACTCTACAATGAGCAGTTCTTC	CASTRLSGLYNEQFF
TRBV19	TRBD1	TRBJ1-5	-	TGTGCCAGTAGTCCTGACAGGGATCAGCCCCAGCATTTT	CASSPDRDQPQHF
TRBV10-2	-	TRBJ1-3	once	TGCGCCAGCAGGGACGACAGACTGGTCGGAAACACCATATATTTT	CASRDDRLVGNTIYF
TRBV9	TRBD1	TRBJ2-6	-	TGTGCCAGCAGCGTGACAGGGTTGGGGACCAACGTCCTGACTTTC	CASSVTGLGTNVLTF
TRBV10-3	TRBD1	TRBJ1-3	-	TGTGCCATCAGTGAGGACAGGGGGTCTGGAAACACCATATATTTT	CAISEDRGSGNTIYF
TRBV7-2	TRBD2	TRBJ2-3	-	TGTGCCAGCAGCCAACTAGCGGGGGGGCATTTGGATACGCAGTATTTT	CASSQLAGGHLDTQYF
TRBV11-2	-	TRBJ1-6	-	TGTGCCAGCAGCTCCAGAGCGGGGGGTTCACCCCTCCACTTT	CASSSRAGGSPLHF
TRBV25-1	TRBD1	TRBJ2-7	-	TGTGCCAGCAGTGCCCAACAGGGGAGCGAGCAGTACTTC	CASSAQQGSEQYF
TRBV5-4	-	TRBJ1-2	-	TGTGCCAGCAGCCCGGGAGGCAGTTACTCCTATGGCTACACCTTC	CASSPGGSYSYGYTF
TRBV25-1	-	TRBJ1-2	-	TGTGCCAGCAGTGAATTTTCCCCAGGCAGGGGCTATGGCTACACCTTC	CASSEFSPGRGYGYTF
TRBV10-3	-	TRBJ2-2	-	TGTGCCATCAGTCCAACGAACACCGGGGAGCTGTTTTTT	CAISPTNTGELFF
TRBV7-3	-	TRBJ2-7	-	TGTGCCAGCAGCTTAAGTTCAGGGCCCACCTACGAGCAGTACTTC	CASSLSSGPTYEQYF
TRBV7-9	-	TRBJ1-1	-	TGTGCCAGCAGCTTATGGGACACGAACACTGAAGCTTTCTTT	CASSLWDTNTEAFF